The rows below give T cell receptor beta chains drawn from one sample of a study of beta chain features in type 1 diabetes. Assay: immunoSEQ multiplex PCR; the TCRdb copy retains only in-frame clones and omits some. The sample holds about 240,000 clones, roughly 13% seen once. Sequences were obtained from naive CD4+ T cells from blood. The receptors stem from a young man with type 1 diabetes. The CDR3 runs from the conserved cysteine through the conserved F or W. The order of the fields is clone size, J gene, V gene, D gene, CDR3 DNA, CDR3 protein. A D gene is named only where the DNA matches it firmly. Clone size is not always given. Where it is, it says once, few, many or a class for expanded clones.

- | TRBJ1-2 | TRBV10-3 | - | TGTGCCATCAGTCACCCGACAGAGGAATATGGCTACACCTTC | CAISHPTEEYGYTF
- | TRBJ2-6 | TRBV27 | TRBD1 | TGTGCCAGCACCACCGGACAGGGGTTCTCTGGGGCCAACGTCCTGACTTTC | CASTTGQGFSGANVLTF
- | TRBJ1-5 | TRBV7-2 | TRBD1 | TGTGCCAGCAGCCTATCGGGACAGGGAAACAATCAGCCCCAGCATTTT | CASSLSGQGNNQPQHF
- | TRBJ2-2 | TRBV7-9 | TRBD2 | TGTGCCAGCCTTCTAGCGGGAACTACCGGGGAGCTGTTTTTT | CASLLAGTTGELFF
few | TRBJ2-1 | TRBV6-6 | TRBD1 | TGTGCCAGCAGTAATCGACAGGGTGGACAGTTCTTC | CASSNRQGGQFF
- | TRBJ2-3 | TRBV7-2 | TRBD2 | TGTGCCAGCAGCTTAGCGGGAGGGGTGGATACGCAGTATTTT | CASSLAGGVDTQYF
few | TRBJ1-4 | TRBV6-6 | TRBD1 | TGTGCCAGCAGTCACGGGACAGGCGGGGAAAAACTGTTTTTT | CASSHGTGGEKLFF
- | TRBJ1-1 | TRBV7-2 | - | TGTGCCAGCAGCTTAATGGGGCCCACTGAAGCTTTCTTT | CASSLMGPTEAFF
- | TRBJ2-3 | TRBV7-9 | - | TGTGCCAGCAGCTTAGCGGGACTCATCACAGATACGCAGTATTTT | CASSLAGLITDTQYF
- | TRBJ2-1 | TRBV2 | TRBD2 | TGTGCCAGCAGCGGTCCCACCCGACTAGCGGGAGGGCTGAGCTCCTACAATGAGCAGTTCTTC | CASSGPTRLAGGLSSYNEQFF
- | TRBJ2-3 | TRBV4-2 | - | TGTGCCAGCAGCCAAGGTACAGGGGGGGGCACAGATACGCAGTATTTT | CASSQGTGGGTDTQYF
- | TRBJ2-7 | TRBV4-1 | TRBD1 | TGCGCCAGCAGCCAGGGGACAGGGAGATTCTACGAGCAGTACTTC | CASSQGTGRFYEQYF
few | TRBJ2-2 | TRBV30 | - | TGTGCCTGGAGTAGCTCAAACACCGGGGAGCTGTTTTTT | CAWSSSNTGELFF
- | TRBJ2-1 | TRBV5-1 | - | TGCGCCAGCAGCTTACCGACCCAGGCCTACAATGAGCAGTTCTTC | CASSLPTQAYNEQFF
few | TRBJ2-3 | TRBV5-4 | TRBD2 | TGTGCCAGCAGCTTGGCTCGGGGGGGTAGCACAGATACGCAGTATTTT | CASSLARGGSTDTQYF
once | TRBJ1-1 | TRBV5-1 | - | TGCGCCAGCAGCTTGGAGGCAGCGGCGAACACTGAAGCTTTCTTT | CASSLEAAANTEAFF
few | TRBJ1-2 | TRBV19 | - | TGTGCCAGTAGTATCTGGGGCATGAGGACTGGCTACACCTTC | CASSIWGMRTGYTF
- | TRBJ2-5 | TRBV4-1 | TRBD2 | TGCGCCAGCAGCTTATCTAGCGGGGGACAAGAGACCCAGTACTTC | CASSLSSGGQETQYF
few | TRBJ2-5 | TRBV19 | - | TGTGCCAGTAGTATAGATGGCCCTGCTAGAGGGGGAGAGACCCAGTACTTC | CASSIDGPARGGETQYF
few | TRBJ1-1 | TRBV7-9 | - | TGTGCCAGCGAGGCGGGGCTGAACACTGAAGCTTTCTTT | CASEAGLNTEAFF
few | TRBJ1-5 | TRBV2 | - | TGTGCCAGCAGCAGGGATAGCAATCAGCCCCAGCATTTT | CASSRDSNQPQHF
few | TRBJ2-3 | TRBV9 | TRBD1 | TGTGCCAGCAGCCCCCAGGACAGGGCTAGCACAGATACGCAGTATTTT | CASSPQDRASTDTQYF
- | TRBJ2-3 | TRBV6-5 | - | TGTGCCAGCAGTTACTCGGGGGGGCACACAGATACGCAGTATTTT | CASSYSGGHTDTQYF
few | TRBJ2-7 | TRBV5-1 | TRBD2 | TGCGCCAGCAGCTCGACTAGCGGGTCCTACGAGCAGTACTTC | CASSSTSGSYEQYF
- | TRBJ2-7 | TRBV18 | - | TGTGCCAGCTCACCGAACCGGGCCTACGAGCAGTACTTC | CASSPNRAYEQYF
few | TRBJ2-2 | TRBV6-1 | TRBD1 | TGTGCCAGCAGTGAACGGGACAGCCGGCGGTCCGGGGAGCTGTTTTTT | CASSERDSRRSGELFF
- | TRBJ2-7 | TRBV2 | TRBD1 | TGTGCCAGCAGGACAGGGGGCGGCTACGAGCAGTACTTC | CASRTGGGYEQYF
- | TRBJ2-1 | TRBV7-2 | - | TGTGCCAGCAGCTTGCGGACTACCACCCTTCCCGCGCTTTACAATGAGCAGTTCTTC | CASSLRTTTLPALYNEQFF
- | TRBJ1-1 | TRBV6-6 | - | TGTGCCAGCAGCCCCGACAGGAGAGGGAAAGCTTTCTTT | CASSPDRRGKAFF
few | TRBJ2-1 | TRBV4-2 | TRBD2 | TGTGCCAGCAGCCAAGTTCGAGATCTGGTGGGATTGGCGGGAGGGCGATTCTTC | CASSQVRDLVGLAGGRFF
few | TRBJ2-3 | TRBV6-5 | - | TGTGCCAGCAGGGGGACATCCACAGATACGCAGTATTTT | CASRGTSTDTQYF